This T cell receptor (beta chain) was sequenced for a study of shared clonotypes between healthy human individuals. Some clones are missing from TCRdb's copy, which holds only in-frame ones; the method was immunoSEQ multiplex PCR. The sample yields about 2 million clones, roughly 95% seen once. V gave up 4 bases and J gave up 5 bases; unmatched junction bases: 8. CDR1 and CDR2 (germline): MDHEN, SYDVKM. The CDR3 covers 14 residues. Naive CD8 cells lacked CD45RO and underwent positive selection for CCR7, leaving out terminally differentiated effector memory CD45RA+ cells. All donors were Caucasian adults living in Nashville, Tennessee. Points on this clone: The target antigen is unknown.

Study-level findings and limits: Across a handful of donors, naive CD4 shared 5% to 6.5%, naive CD8 under 4%, memory CD4 roughly 2.1%, memory CD8 approximately 0.4%.

This chain connects TRBV28 to TRBJ2-7; 7 bases agree with TRBD1. The source material was naive CD8+ T cells sorted from blood. The sequence was collected from a man aged 18 to 35 in good health. The CDR3: CASSSPAQGDEQYF. The CDR3 DNA sequence: TGTGCCAGCAGTTCCCCTGCCCAGGGGGACGAGCAGTACTTC.